Reported below is one T cell receptor (beta chain). Its antigen is unknown. The CDR3 is 14 amino acids. Losses at the gene ends were 6 bases for V and 8 bases for J; bases not matched to a gene: 10. The germline V gene has CDR1 ENHRY and CDR2 SYGVKD. This PCR relied on a set of 60 Vbeta primers and 13 Jbeta primers. TCRdb's copy holds only in-frame clones and misses some; the assay was immunoSEQ multiplex PCR. The table lists tens of thousands of clones. This entry is derived from a study of cytomegalovirus exposure and HLA in healthy donors. The wider study: Clustering assigned 70% to 90% of the roughly 430 genotyped donors to the Caucasian-associated ancestry cluster. Findings and caveats of the study: There were approximately 150 TCR beta chains listed as cytomegalovirus-associated. In a later analysis, TCR beta V- and J-gene trimming showed a link to a missense DCLRE1C variant.

The sample was PBMCs. The receptor comes from a middle-aged woman in good health and CMV-seropositive. V usage is TRBV10-3 and J usage is TRBJ2-1; 7 bases line up with TRBD2. As DNA, the CDR3 is TGTGCCATCAGCTTAGACCGGGGGGTCGATGAGCAGTTCTTC. It is translated as CAISLDRGVDEQFF.